This T cell receptor beta chain is drawn from a study of T cell responses to AZD1222 COVID-19 vaccine. Data came from immunoSEQ multiplex PCR; TCRdb stores just in-frame clones and leaves some out. This sample has tens of thousands of clones, with around nine tenths found just once. This CDR3 region has 14 residues. Per germline, CDR1 SGHNT and CDR2 YENEEA. Trimming removed 1 base at V and 7 bases at J, with 10 bases between. The chain recombines TRBV11-3 with TRBJ1-4; D remains unclear. This sequence was found in an adult in good health. The specimen comprised peripheral blood, sampled on day 0 of AZD1222 vaccination. The CDR3 here is CASSLGAGSEKLFF. The CDR3 coding sequence is TGTGCCAGCAGCTTAGGTGCGGGGAGTGAAAAACTGTTTTTT. The whole variable domain, remainder taken from reference TRBV11-3 and TRBJ1-4, is EAGVVQSPRYKIIEKKQPVAFWCNPISGHNTLYWYLQNLGQGPELLIRYENEEAVDDSQLPKDRFSAERLKGVDSTLKIQPAELGDSAVYLCASSLGAGSEKLFFGSGTQLSVL.